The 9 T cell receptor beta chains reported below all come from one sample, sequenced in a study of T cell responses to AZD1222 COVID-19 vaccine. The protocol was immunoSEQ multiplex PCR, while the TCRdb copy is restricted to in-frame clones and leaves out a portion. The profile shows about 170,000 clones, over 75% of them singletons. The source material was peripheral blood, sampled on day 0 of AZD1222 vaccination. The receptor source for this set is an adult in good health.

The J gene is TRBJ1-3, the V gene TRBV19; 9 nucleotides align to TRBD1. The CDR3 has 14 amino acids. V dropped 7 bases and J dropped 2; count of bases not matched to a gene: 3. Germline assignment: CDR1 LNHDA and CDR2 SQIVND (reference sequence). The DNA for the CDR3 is TGTGCCAGTATGGACAGGGGCGCTGGAAACACCATATATTTT. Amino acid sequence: CASMDRGAGNTIYF.

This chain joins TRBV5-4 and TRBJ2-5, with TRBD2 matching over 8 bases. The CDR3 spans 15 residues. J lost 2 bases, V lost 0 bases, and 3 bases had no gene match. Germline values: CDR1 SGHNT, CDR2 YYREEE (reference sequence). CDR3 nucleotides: TGTGCCAGCAGCTTGGCCGGGGGGGTTCAAGAGACCCAGTACTTC. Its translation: CASSLAGGVQETQYF.

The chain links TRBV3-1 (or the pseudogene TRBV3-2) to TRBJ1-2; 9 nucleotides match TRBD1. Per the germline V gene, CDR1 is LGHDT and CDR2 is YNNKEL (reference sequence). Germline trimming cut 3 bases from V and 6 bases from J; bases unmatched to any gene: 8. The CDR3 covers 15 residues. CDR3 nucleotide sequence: TGTGCCAGCAGCCATACGGACAGGGGCGAGGATGGCTACACCTTC. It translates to CASSHTDRGEDGYTF.

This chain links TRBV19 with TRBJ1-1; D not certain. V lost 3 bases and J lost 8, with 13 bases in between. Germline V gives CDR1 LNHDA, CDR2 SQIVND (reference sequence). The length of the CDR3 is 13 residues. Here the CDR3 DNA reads TGTGCCAGTAGTATCCTGGCGGGTACGGAAGCTTTCTTT. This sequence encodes CASSILAGTEAFF.

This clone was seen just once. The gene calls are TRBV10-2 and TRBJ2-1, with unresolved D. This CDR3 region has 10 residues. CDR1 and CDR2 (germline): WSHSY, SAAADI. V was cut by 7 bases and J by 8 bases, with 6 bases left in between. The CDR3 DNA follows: TGCGCCAGCATTCGCGATGAGCAGTTCTTC. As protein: CASIRDEQFF.

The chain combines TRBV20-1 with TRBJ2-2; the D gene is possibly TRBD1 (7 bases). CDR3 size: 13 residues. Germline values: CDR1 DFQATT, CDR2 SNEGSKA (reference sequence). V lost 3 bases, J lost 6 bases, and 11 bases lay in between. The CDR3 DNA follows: TGCAGTGCTAGTGACAGGGAGGCCGGGGAGCTGTTTTTT. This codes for CSASDREAGELFF.

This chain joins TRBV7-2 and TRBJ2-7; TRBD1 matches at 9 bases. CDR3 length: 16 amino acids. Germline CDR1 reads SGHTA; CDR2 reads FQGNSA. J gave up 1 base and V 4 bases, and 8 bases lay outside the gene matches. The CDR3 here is CASSYRDRAPSYEQYF. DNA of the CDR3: TGTGCCAGCAGCTACCGGGACAGGGCTCCTTCCTACGAGCAGTACTTC.

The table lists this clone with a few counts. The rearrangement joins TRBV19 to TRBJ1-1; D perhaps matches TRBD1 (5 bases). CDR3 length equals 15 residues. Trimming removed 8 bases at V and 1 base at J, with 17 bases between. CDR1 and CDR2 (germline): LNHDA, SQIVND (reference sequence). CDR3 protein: CASGTGAPRNTEAFF. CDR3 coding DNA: TGTGCCAGTGGCACTGGGGCGCCAAGGAACACTGAAGCTTTCTTT.

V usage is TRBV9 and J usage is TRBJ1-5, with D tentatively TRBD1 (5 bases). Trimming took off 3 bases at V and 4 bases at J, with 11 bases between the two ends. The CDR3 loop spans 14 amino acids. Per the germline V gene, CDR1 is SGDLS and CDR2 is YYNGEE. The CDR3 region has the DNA TGTGCCAGCAGCGCGGGTGGGGCAAATCAGCCCCAGCATTTT. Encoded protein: CASSAGGANQPQHF.